Shown below are 7 T cell receptor beta chains from a single sample sequenced in a study of T cells in Graves' hyperthyroidism and ophthalmopathy. Amplified TCR beta CDR3 regions came from RNA transcripts. First-round RT-PCR with HTBI primers amplified the TCR CDR3 region. From the multiplex PCR reads, TCRdb called clonotypes with MiXCR, one entry per CDR3 protein. The data show about 510,000 distinct CDR3 sequences, roughly 45% seen once. The material sequenced was peripheral blood or thyroid tissue (not recorded which). Receptors originate from an adult woman with Graves' disease, either hyperthyroidism or ophthalmopathy (not recorded which).

This clonotype was found a few times. This rearrangement joins TRBV12-3 or TRBV12-4 to TRBJ2-7; D not resolved. With 6 bases removed from V and 3 bases from J, the gap between germline ends came to 12 bases. The CDR3 has 13 residues. The CDR3 DNA reads as TGTGCCAGCAGCCCTCGGTGGGGCTACGAGCAGTACTTC. Translated, it gives CASSPRWGYEQYF.

This chain joins TRBV10-3 and TRBJ2-7; D possibly corresponds to TRBD1 (6 bases). Germline CDR1 and CDR2: ENHRY and SYGVKD. The CDR3 totals 12 residues. V shed 5 bases and J shed 5 bases, with 10 bases lying between them. The CDR3, as DNA: TGTGCCATCAGTTCGGACAGCAACGAGCAGTACTTC. This translates into CAISSDSNEQYF.

Comments on this clonotype: One junction end does not reproduce the germline sequence, and a read error may be involved. The rearrangement uses TRBV12-3 or TRBV12-4 and TRBJ1-3, with D possibly matching TRBD1 (5 bases). The CDR3 covers 10 residues. Here the CDR3 reads CASSSGTSIF. The DNA of the CDR3 is TGTGCCAGCAGTTCCGGGACTAGCATCTTT.

V is TRBV7-8 and J is TRBJ2-5; tentatively, D is TRBD1 or TRBD2 (5 bases each). Trimming took 0 bases from V and 5 from J, leaving 7 bases between them. The CDR3 is made up of 13 amino acids. The V gene's germline CDR1 is SGHVS and CDR2 FQNEAQ. The CDR3 coding sequence is TGTGCCAGCAGCTTAGCCAGGGACGAGACCCAGTACTTC. Its translation is CASSLARDETQYF.

This clonotype turned up a few times. V and J are TRBV10-2 and TRBJ2-3; no clear D. Trimming shortened V by 5 bases and J by 2 bases, and 11 bases separated the two germline ends. Germline V lookup: CDR1 WSHSY, CDR2 SAAADI. The CDR3 covers 14 residues. The CDR3 DNA follows: TGCGCCAGCAGTAGAGGCCGTCACACAGATACGCAGTATTTT. Protein sequence: CASSRGRHTDTQYF.

This clonotype has just a few counts. The CDR3 region has the DNA TGCGCCAGCAGAATGGAAGCCTACGAGCATTTT. As protein: CASRMEAYEHF. The chain joins TRBV5-1 to TRBJ1-5; D not resolved. This CDR3 region has 11 residues. The germline gives CDR1 SGHRS, CDR2 YFSETQ. Trimming took off 5 bases at V and 14 bases at J, with 14 bases between the two ends.

The chain recombines TRBV14 with TRBJ2-7; 7 nucleotides align to TRBD1. The junction had 13 bases not matched to a gene; V was cut back by 5 bases and J by 3 bases. Germline V lookup: CDR1 SGHDN, CDR2 FVKESK. The CDR3 sequence is 16 residues long. CDR3 nucleotides: TGTGCCAGCAGCTACTCAGGGGGTCACCTTTACTACGAGCAGTACTTC. This encodes CASSYSGGHLYYEQYF.